This T cell receptor (beta chain) appears in the sequencing data of a study of a mutant IDH1 vaccine in newly diagnosed glioma. Study-level information: Patients got radiotherapy, temozolomide, or both beforehand, and most got both.

Trimming took 2 bases from V and 6 from J, leaving 14 bases between them. Germline-derived CDR1 and CDR2 are SGHNT and YYREEE (reference sequence). This CDR3 is built from 14 residues. Study outcomes and limitations: Of all patients, 93.3% showed vaccine-induced immune responses. Top-clonotype changes in peripheral T cells seemed unrelated to pseudoprogression.

Time point: week 23, last vaccination. Doses of 300 ug of mutant IDH1 20-mer peptide were given with topical imiquimod. The sample holds one count of this clone. Antigen: not known. Produced via immunoSEQ multiplex PCR; TCRdb's table is partial and in-frame only. The sample lists approximately 35,000 clones, roughly 90% occurring once. The sequences come from PBMCs, collected from a glioma patient whose treatment included an IDH1 peptide vaccine. This receptor was obtained from a middle-aged man with glioma. This chain uses TRBV5-4 with TRBJ1-2; D call uncertain. CDR3 loop: CASSLPNLSDGYTF. Here the CDR3 DNA reads TGTGCCAGCAGCTTACCAAATTTGTCGGATGGCTACACCTTC.